These 5 T cell receptor beta chains were sequenced from one sample in a study of technical replicates of blood from several donors. Data came from immunoSEQ multiplex PCR; TCRdb stores just in-frame clones and leaves some out. The sample holds about 97,000 clones, approximately 96% seen once. The sample comprised T cells isolated from PBMCs. The receptors here all came from a human donor in good health.

V is TRBV5-1 and J is TRBJ2-1; 9 bases map to TRBD1. The CDR3 sequence is 14 residues long. CDR1 is SGHRS, CDR2 YFSETQ, per germline. V trimming: 3 bases; J trimming: 7 bases; junction bases outside the gene matches: 5. The CDR3 DNA follows: TGCGCCAGCAGCTGGGACAGGGTAACGAATGAGCAGTTCTTC. This encodes CASSWDRVTNEQFF.

The chain employs TRBV29-1 and TRBJ1-2; 8 bases match TRBD1. V dropped 4 bases and J dropped 4; count of bases not matched to a gene: 5. Germline CDR1 reads SQVTM; CDR2 reads ANQGSEA. CDR3 length: 13 amino acids. In nucleotides, the CDR3 is TGCAGCGTTGGGGGGCAGGGGGCCTATGGCTACACCTTC. It specifies CSVGGQGAYGYTF.

V usage is TRBV30 and J usage is TRBJ1-1; D is undetermined. With 2 bases removed from V and 5 bases from J, the gap between germline ends came to 9 bases. This CDR3 has 12 amino acids. Germline CDR1 reads GTSNPN; CDR2 reads SVGIG (reference sequence). The CDR3 bases are TGTGCCTGGAGTCCCTCGGGGACTGAAGCTTTCTTT. As protein: CAWSPSGTEAFF.

In DNA form, the CDR3 reads TGTGCCAGCAGCCTGGGACATATTAGGACTGAAGCTTTCTTT. Protein product: CASSLGHIRTEAFF. The J gene is TRBJ1-1, the V gene TRBV5-5, with D possibly matching TRBD1 (6 bases). The V and J ends lost 4 bases and 5 bases respectively, with 15 bases between them. The CDR3 contains 14 residues. Germline CDR1 SGHKS, CDR2 YYEKEE (reference sequence).

The chain combines TRBV5-4 with TRBJ2-3; D unresolved. This CDR3 is built from 15 residues. Germline V gene sequence: CDR1 SGHNT, CDR2 YYREEE (reference sequence). Trimming took off 4 bases at V and 1 base at J, with 13 bases between the two ends. DNA of the CDR3: TGTGCCAGCAGCACTCGTCGGTCTGGCACAGATACGCAGTATTTT. As protein: CASSTRRSGTDTQYF. Using reference TRBV5-4 and TRBJ2-3 for the parts outside the CDR3, the full variable domain is ETGVTQSPTHLIKTRGQQVTLRCSSQSGHNTVSWYQQALGQGPQFIFQYYREEENGRGNFPPRFSGLQFPNYSSELNVNALELDDSALYLCASSTRRSGTDTQYFGPGTRLTVL.